A single sample is the source of the 14 T cell receptor beta chains below, sequenced in a study of blood T cells in healthy people across ages. A J-beta primer mix and a sample-barcoded 5' primer were used in a second PCR of about 6 to 12 cycles. TCRdb re-called the 5' RACE reads through MiXCR, storing one row per CDR3 protein. The top ten hold roughly 22% of the sample, which has approximately 770,000 distinct CDR3 sequences, about three fifths seen once. Sample: blood. These TCRs come from a man aged 30 to 39 in good health.

This clonotype has more than one count but fewer than ten. The chain carries TRBV20-1 and TRBJ2-1; perhaps TRBD1 as D (5 bases). Trimming removed 0 bases from V and 0 bases from J, with 12 bases in between. CDR3 length: 16 residues. Germline CDR1 and CDR2: DFQATT and SNEGSKA (reference sequence). CDR3 in DNA: TGCAGTGCTAGAGATGCACAGGAGTACTCCTACAATGAGCAGTTCTTC. Protein: CSARDAQEYSYNEQFF.

CDR3 in DNA: TGTGCCAGCAGCCGCTCCGGGACAAATCAGCCCCAGCATTTT. It yields the protein CASSRSGTNQPQHF. V gene TRBV7-8 combines with J gene TRBJ1-5; TRBD1 might be the D (6 bases). This CDR3 has 14 residues. Per the germline V gene, CDR1 is SGHVS and CDR2 is FQNEAQ. Trimming cost V 5 bases and J 4 bases, with 12 bases left between them.

This clonotype was recorded once. The chain employs TRBV12-3 or TRBV12-4 and TRBJ2-5; 9 positions match TRBD1. The J call may be incorrect, as the DNA end agrees better with TRBJ2-1. This CDR3 region has 15 residues. This chain's CDR3 is CASSLSGTGKETQFF. As DNA, the CDR3 is TGTGCCAGCAGTTTATCGGGGACAGGGAAAGAGACCCAGTTCTTC.

This clonotype was counted between two and nine times. The chain links TRBV30 to TRBJ2-7, with D hard to call. V was pared by 1 base and J by 4 bases, with 5 bases between. The V gene's germline CDR1 is GTSNPN and CDR2 SVGIG (reference sequence). CDR3 length equals 11 residues. The CDR3 loop reads CAWSETYEQYF. The CDR3 bases are TGTGCCTGGAGTGAGACATACGAGCAGTACTTC. Variable domain in full (rest from reference TRBV30 and TRBJ2-7): SQTIHQWPATLVQPVGSPLSLECTVEGTSNPNLYWYRQAAGRGLQLLFYSVGIGQISSEVPQNLSASRPQDRQFILSSKKLLLSDSGFYLCAWSETYEQYFGPGTRLTVT.

This clonotype has only a few counts. The chain recombines TRBV20-1 with TRBJ1-2, with D hard to call. Germline CDR1 and CDR2: DFQATT and SNEGSKA (reference sequence). The CDR3 is made up of 10 amino acids. The CDR3 spells CRGGSYGYTF. In DNA form, the CDR3 reads TGCAGGGGAGGGTCCTATGGCTACACCTTC.

This clonotype occurred once. The V call is TRBV5-1, the J call TRBJ2-3, with D possibly called TRBD1 or TRBD2 (7 bases each). The CDR3 runs to 16 residues. The V and J ends lost 4 bases and 3 bases respectively, with 18 bases between them. Germline V CDR1 and CDR2: SGHRS, YFSETQ. CDR3 in amino acids: CASSPLGQGGTDTQYF. The CDR3 bases are TGCGCCAGCAGCCCCCTGGGTCAGGGGGGGACAGATACGCAGTATTTT.

This clonotype was observed a handful of times. This chain connects TRBV20-1 to TRBJ2-1; 7 bases line up with TRBD2. V lost 5 bases, J lost 7 bases, and 14 bases stayed unmatched. The CDR3 consists of 15 residues. Germline CDR1 and CDR2: DFQATT and SNEGSKA (reference sequence). CDR3 sequence: CSAPPAGVRSNEQFF. CDR3 in DNA: TGCAGTGCTCCCCCTGCGGGAGTTCGGTCTAATGAGCAGTTCTTC.

The V gene is TRBV2, the J gene TRBJ2-3, with 7 bases identical to TRBD2. This CDR3 is 14 amino acids long. With V trimmed by 4 bases and J by 6 bases, 7 bases remained unmatched. Germline V gene lookup returns CDR1 SNHLY and CDR2 FYNNEI. CDR3 loop: CASSVVGGFDTQYF. As DNA, the CDR3 is TGTGCCAGCAGTGTCGTGGGAGGGTTTGATACGCAGTATTTT.

This chain's CDR3 is CATADSGANVLTF. The CDR3 DNA follows: TGTGCCACAGCAGACTCTGGGGCCAACGTCCTGACTTTC. The rearrangement uses TRBV6-1 and TRBJ2-6; no definite D call. Germline V CDR1 and CDR2: MNHNS, SASEGT. This CDR3 is built from 13 residues. V lost 10 bases, J lost 0 bases, and 7 bases lay in between.

This sequence joins TRBV12-3 or TRBV12-4 and TRBJ1-2, with D possibly being TRBD1 (5 bases). Trimming took 4 bases from V and 0 from J, leaving 12 bases between them. This CDR3 is 15 amino acids long. The CDR3 here is CASSSPRAANYGYTF. CDR3 sequence (DNA): TGTGCCAGCAGTTCCCCCAGGGCAGCTAACTATGGCTACACCTTC.

V gene TRBV10-3 combines with J gene TRBJ1-5; D might be TRBD1 (5 bases). Trimming shortened V by 6 bases and J by 8 bases, and 11 bases separated the two germline ends. The CDR3 is 12 amino acids. The germline CDR1 and CDR2 sequences are ENHRY and SYGVKD. CDR3 residues: CAISDSTEPQHF. The CDR3 DNA reads TGTGCCATCAGCGACAGTACGGAGCCCCAGCATTTT.

V usage is TRBV4-2 and J usage is TRBJ2-5, with D hard to call. Near its end, the DNA agrees better with TRBJ2-7, so the J call may be wrong. Germline values: CDR1 LGHNA, CDR2 YNFKEQ. The CDR3 has 15 residues. The CDR3 region has the DNA TGTGCCAGCAGCCAAGATCTAGGGCTTTCCTACGAGCAGTACTTC. This translates into CASSQDLGLSYEQYF.

This clonotype was observed a few times. V usage is TRBV10-3 and J usage is TRBJ1-2, with TRBD1 matching over 9 bases. The V and J ends lost 5 bases and 3 bases, in that order; junction bases with no gene match: 1. Germline V lookup: CDR1 ENHRY, CDR2 SYGVKD. This CDR3 is 13 amino acids long. The CDR3 region is CAISRTGDYGYTF. In DNA, the CDR3 is TGTGCCATCAGTAGGACAGGGGACTATGGCTACACCTTC.

This clonotype was observed a handful of times. The rearrangement joins TRBV4-2 to TRBJ2-3; 9 positions match TRBD2. The CDR3 extends over 19 amino acids. CDR1 is LGHNA and CDR2 is YNFKEQ in the germline V gene. Trimming at V came to 2 bases and at J to 3 bases, leaving 15 bases not matched to a gene. In nucleotides, the CDR3 is TGTGCCAGCAGCCAAACTGCGGGTGGAGCGGGGGGTCTAACAGATACGCAGTATTTT. Its translation is CASSQTAGGAGGLTDTQYF.